Listed below are T cell receptor beta chains from one sample, sequenced in a study of graft-versus-host responses after intestinal transplantation. The antigens of these receptors remain unknown. The table came from immunoSEQ multiplex PCR; TCRdb's copy has only in-frame clones and leaves some out. The table has roughly 92,000 clones, almost 90% seen once. The specimen comprised unstimulated CD4+ T cells sorted from spleen or lymph node cells, sampled before intestinal transplant. These receptors were obtained from a human donor who received an intestinal transplant. CDR3s include the opening cysteine and the closing phenylalanine or tryptophan. The order of the fields is V gene, J gene, clone size, CDR3 protein. The size of a clone is reported for some rows only, either as once, few or many, or as a class for expanded clones.

TRBV27,NA,NA,CASSLGLAGRRYEQYF
TRBV5-4,TRBJ2-5,NA,CASSSRTSATLETQYF
TRBV19,TRBJ1-1,NA,CASSILAGMNTEAFF
TRBV2,TRBJ1-1,NA,CASGERTGPTEAFF
TRBV16,TRBJ2-3,NA,CASSQRRSSGDTQYF
TRBV7-6,TRBJ1-1,once,CASRDRPNTEAFF
TRBV6-6,TRBJ1-2,NA,CASSWAGTGINYGYTF
TRBV29-1,TRBJ2-7,NA,CSVEWGTGRGYEQYF
TRBV19,TRBJ1-1,NA,CASTRGDRIGAEAFF
TRBV23-1,TRBJ1-2,NA,CANLRLTDGYTF
TRBV18,TRBJ1-1,NA,CASSPQGTGANTEAFF
TRBV7-9,TRBJ2-1,NA,CASSLVGGGAPAYNEQFF
TRBV5-1,TRBJ2-3,NA,CASSTGTGGYTDTQYF
TRBV7-2,TRBJ2-7,once,CASSSRQSSYEQYF
TRBV6-1,TRBJ1-5,few,CASTGGLSNQPQHF
TRBV19,TRBJ2-7,NA,CASSQDRGRQFPYEQYF
TRBV6-1,TRBJ2-7,NA,CASRIEGRYEQYF
TRBV11-1,TRBJ1-1,once,CASSRGYRGTEAFF
TRBV10-3,TRBJ1-1,NA,CATNRAGDTEAFF
TRBV2,TRBJ1-4,NA,CASSPTLGRVGEKLFF
TRBV5-1,TRBJ1-4,NA,CASSLGGLRFNEKLFF
TRBV9,TRBJ1-2,NA,CASSHGAPDKSYGYTF
TRBV28,TRBJ1-5,NA,CASSLVGQGGLYSNQPQHF
TRBV18,TRBJ2-7,NA,CASSPSSAPEQYF
TRBV7-8,TRBJ2-4,NA,CASSPVRGAGNIQYF
TRBV19,TRBJ1-4,NA,CASSIAAGPEKLFF
TRBV5-1,TRBJ1-2,NA,CASSLYGGYGYTF
TRBV10-2,TRBJ2-1,few,CASSAGLAGNEQFF
TRBV7-8,TRBJ1-5,NA,CASSLGAHNQPQHF
TRBV7-9,TRBJ2-1,NA,CASSSRSGTYNEQFF
TRBV19,TRBJ1-6,NA,CASSIGDREVSPLHF
TRBV5-1,TRBJ1-3,NA,CASSSGQGEGNTIYF
TRBV19,TRBJ1-2,NA,CASSNGFQGPNYGYTF
TRBV29-1,TRBJ2-7,few,CSVGDRSYEQYF
TRBV4-2,TRBJ1-5,NA,CASSQRDGSNQPQHF
TRBV6-6,TRBJ1-5,NA,CASTYSLNQPQHF
TRBV2,TRBJ1-5,NA,CASSEGQAVQPQHF
TRBV7-6,TRBJ2-5,NA,CASSGTRKETQYF
TRBV5-1,TRBJ2-2,few,CASSFHLDRGSDTGELFF
TRBV18,TRBJ2-7,once,CASSLLTGATYEQYF